The 19 T cell receptor beta chains reported below all come from one sample, sequenced in a study of Graves' ophthalmopathy and Graves' hyperthyroidism. Amplification targeted the TCR beta CDR3 regions, with RNA transcripts as the source material. HTBI-primed first-round RT-PCR preceded second-round multiplex PCR. Each CDR3 protein gets one entry after TCRdb re-called the multiplex PCR reads with MiXCR. The sample includes about 740,000 distinct CDR3 sequences, roughly 40% of them seen just once. The specimen was peripheral blood. The receptors derive from an adult man with Graves' ophthalmopathy.

This rearrangement joins TRBV29-1 to TRBJ1-4; D gene unclear. The CDR3 runs 15 residues. V lost 6 bases, J lost 8 bases, and 22 bases lay in between. Per germline, CDR1 SQVTM and CDR2 ANQGSEA. The CDR3 DNA reads TGCAGCGTAGAATGGGCGGGTGTTGTCGACGAAAAACTGTTTTTT. It translates to CSVEWAGVVDEKLFF.

A word on this clonotype: Germline is not matched at one junction end, which may reflect a read error. The chain recombines TRBV10-3 with TRBJ2-7, with a tentative D call TRBD2 (5 bases). Germline values: CDR1 ENHRY, CDR2 SYGVKD. The CDR3 has 14 amino acids. The CDR3 bases are TGTGCCAGCAGTGAAGCGCGGGCTTGGGGCGAGCAGTACTTC. This sequence encodes CASSEARAWGEQYF.

The J gene is TRBJ2-7, the V gene TRBV29-1; the D gene is possibly TRBD2 (6 bases). Germline loops: CDR1 SQVTM, CDR2 ANQGSEA. This CDR3 is 12 amino acids long. Trimming left V 4 bases short and J 6 bases short, with 13 bases between. CDR3 loop: CSVAAGRSEQYF. The CDR3 nucleotides read TGCAGCGTTGCAGCAGGGAGGTCCGAGCAGTACTTC.

This clonotype came up many times. V and J are TRBV19 and TRBJ2-7, with 9 bases that match TRBD1. This CDR3 spans 12 amino acids. The V gene end was trimmed by 7 bases and the J gene end by 5 bases; junction bases not matched to a gene: 3. CDR1 and CDR2 from the germline V gene are LNHDA and SQIVND (reference sequence). CDR3 region: CASKGQGDEQYF. The DNA for the CDR3 is TGTGCCAGTAAGGGACAGGGTGACGAGCAGTACTTC.

This clonotype was detected many times. The chain has TRBV12-3 or TRBV12-4 and TRBJ1-2; no clear D. Trimming pared 7 bases from V and 3 bases from J, leaving 12 bases between. The CDR3 length is 13 residues. The CDR3 protein is CASMALAHYGYTF. For the CDR3, the DNA is TGTGCCAGCATGGCGTTGGCGCACTATGGCTACACCTTC.

This clonotype was counted a few times. The V call is TRBV20-1, the J call TRBJ2-5; D may be TRBD1 (6 bases). Trimming took off 0 bases at V and 1 base at J, with 12 bases between the two ends. This CDR3 has 15 residues. Per the germline V gene, CDR1 is DFQATT and CDR2 is SNEGSKA (reference sequence). CDR3 coding DNA: TGCAGTGCTAGAGAAGGCAGGGGATTCCAAGAGACCCAGTACTTC. It is translated as CSAREGRGFQETQYF.

There are many counts of this clonotype. V usage is TRBV7-2 and J usage is TRBJ2-7; tentatively, D is TRBD1 (5 bases). Germline V gene lookup returns CDR1 SGHTA and CDR2 FQGNSA. This CDR3 has 13 residues. Trimming pared 2 bases from V and 7 bases from J, leaving 12 bases between. This chain's CDR3 is CASSLMGSGEQYF. The CDR3 bases are TGTGCCAGCAGCTTAATGGGATCAGGGGAGCAGTACTTC. Looking up the rest from reference TRBV7-2 and TRBJ2-7 gives the full variable domain: GAGVSQSPSNKVTEKGKDVELRCDPISGHTALYWYRQSLGQGLEFLIYFQGNSAPDKSGLPSDRFSAERTGGSVSTLTIQRTQQEDSAVYLCASSLMGSGEQYFGPGTRLTVT.

The V gene is TRBV10-3, the J gene TRBJ1-1; D not resolved. CDR3 length equals 16 residues. The V end lost 10 bases, the J end lost 0 bases, and 21 bases lay between the germline ends. CDR1 and CDR2 from the germline V gene are ENHRY and SYGVKD. The CDR3 loop reads CASRGERGTMNTEAFF. The CDR3 DNA follows: TGTGCCAGCAGAGGTGAGAGAGGAACCATGAACACTGAAGCTTTCTTT.

The genes are TRBV29-1 and TRBJ1-3; TRBD1 matches at 8 bases. Germline V gene data show CDR1 as SQVTM and CDR2 as ANQGSEA. V gave up 8 bases and J gave up 2 bases; unmatched junction bases: 5. This CDR3 contains 13 residues. The DNA of the CDR3 is TGCAGCCAAGGACAGGGAACTGGAAACACCATATATTTT. Translation gives CSQGQGTGNTIYF.

This clonotype was detected ten times or more. The chain links TRBV29-1 to TRBJ2-5; D possibly corresponds to TRBD1 (6 bases). V shed 1 base and J shed 4 bases, with 16 bases lying between them. The CDR3 is 15 amino acids. Germline CDR1 is SQVTM and CDR2 is ANQGSEA. CDR3: CSVEAGGQFRETQYF. In DNA, the CDR3 is TGCAGCGTTGAAGCTGGGGGACAATTTAGAGAGACCCAGTACTTC.

This clonotype appeared many times. The chain has TRBV7-8 and TRBJ1-4; maybe TRBD1 (5 bases). Trimming left V 0 bases short and J 3 bases short, with 14 bases between. Germline V gene sequence: CDR1 SGHVS, CDR2 FQNEAQ. The CDR3 extends over 17 amino acids. Here the CDR3 reads CASSLARVVGPNEKLFF. DNA of the CDR3: TGTGCCAGCAGCTTAGCGAGGGTCGTGGGACCTAATGAAAAACTGTTTTTT.

In the case of this clonotype: This may be a read error: a much more frequent sequence differs by one nucleotide. This chain joins TRBV7-9 and TRBJ2-5; D ambiguous. Germline-derived CDR1 and CDR2 are SEHNR and FQNEAQ (reference sequence). CDR3 length equals 10 residues. CDR3 DNA: TGTGCCAGCAGCTTAGGGACCCACTACTTC. It codes for CASSLGTHYF.

The rearrangement joins TRBV10-3 to TRBJ2-3; D ambiguous. CDR3 length: 11 amino acids. From germline, CDR1 is ENHRY and CDR2 SYGVKD. V was shortened by 6 bases and J by 4 bases, with 5 bases between the two germline ends. CDR3 sequence: CAIRKSDTQYF. CDR3 in DNA: TGTGCCATCAGGAAATCAGATACGCAGTATTTT.

The genes are TRBV15 and TRBJ1-5; the D gene is possibly TRBD1 (5 bases). CDR1 and CDR2 from the germline V gene are LNHNV and YYDKDF (reference sequence). The CDR3 runs to 12 residues. V dropped 9 bases and J dropped 7 bases, with 13 bases sitting between them. The CDR3 reads CATGRGEQPQHF. The CDR3 coding sequence is TGTGCCACGGGTCGGGGGGAACAGCCCCAGCATTTT.

A remark on this clonotype: This clone may be a read error of a much larger clone one base away. The rearrangement joins TRBV10-2 to TRBJ2-7, with D tentatively TRBD2 (5 bases). The CDR3 covers 14 residues. The V end was cut by 4 bases, the J end by 4 bases, with 14 bases between. Germline CDR1 reads WSHSY; CDR2 reads SAAADI. DNA of the CDR3: TGCGCCAGCAGTGGGCCCGGACTCCTTTACGAGCAGTACTTC. This gives the protein CASSGPGLLYEQYF.

As for this clonotype: A much larger clone lies one base from this, so it may be a read error. The chain is built from TRBV29-1 and TRBJ1-4; no reliable D call. The CDR3 covers 11 residues. CDR1 SQVTM and CDR2 ANQGSEA come from the germline V gene. This CDR3 is CGASRDEKLFF. The CDR3 DNA follows: TGCGGTGCTAGTCGCGATGAAAAACTGTTTTTT.

CDR3 region: CASSTTGEFNEKLFF. The CDR3 nucleotides are TGCGCCAGCAGCACAACAGGAGAATTTAATGAAAAACTGTTTTTT. The chain uses TRBV5-1 and TRBJ1-4; D perhaps matches TRBD1 (5 bases). The CDR3 extends over 15 amino acids. The V gene's germline CDR1 is SGHRS and CDR2 YFSETQ. V lost 4 bases, J lost 4 bases, and 14 bases lay in between.

The rearrangement links TRBV20-1 to TRBJ2-5; TRBD2 matches 8 bases. Germline V gene lookup returns CDR1 DFQATT and CDR2 SNEGSKA (reference sequence). Unmatched junction bases numbered 8, after V lost 0 bases and J lost 2 bases. The CDR3 extends over 16 amino acids. The CDR3 reads CSAREFGGGTQETQYF. For the CDR3, the DNA is TGCAGTGCTAGAGAGTTTGGCGGGGGGACACAAGAGACCCAGTACTTC.

This clonotype was detected a few times. The chain carries TRBV11-2 and TRBJ2-7; D perhaps matches TRBD2 (5 bases). Trimming pared 3 bases from V and 2 bases from J, leaving 17 bases between. The CDR3 spans 16 residues. Germline CDR1 reads SGHAT; CDR2 reads FQNNGV. The CDR3 protein is CASSLEGLLPTYEQYF. The CDR3 DNA reads TGTGCCAGCAGCTTGGAAGGACTCCTTCCTACCTACGAGCAGTACTTC.